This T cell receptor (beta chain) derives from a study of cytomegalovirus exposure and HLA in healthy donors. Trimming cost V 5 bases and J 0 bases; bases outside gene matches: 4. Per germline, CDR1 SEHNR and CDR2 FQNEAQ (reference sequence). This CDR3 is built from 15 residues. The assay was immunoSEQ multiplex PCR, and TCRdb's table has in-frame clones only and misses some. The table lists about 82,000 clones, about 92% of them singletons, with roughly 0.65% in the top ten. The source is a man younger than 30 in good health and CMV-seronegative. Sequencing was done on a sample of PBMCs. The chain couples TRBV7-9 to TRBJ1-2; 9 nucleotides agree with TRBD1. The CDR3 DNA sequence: TGTGCCAGCAGCCCCGGGGACAGGGCTAACTATGGCTACACCTTC. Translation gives CASSPGDRANYGYTF.